This T cell receptor beta chain stems from a study of shared clonotypes between healthy human individuals. Naive CD8 cells lacked CD45RO, underwent positive selection for CCR7 and left out terminally differentiated effector memory CD45RA+ cells. A word on this clone: What it binds is unknown.

Study-wide results and limits: Across a few donors, naive CD4 shared roughly 5%, naive CD8 approximately 3.5%, memory CD4 roughly 2.5%, memory CD8 around 0.36%. Clonotypes which were not shared had lower generation probabilities than clonotypes that all four donors shared.

Per the original data handling: Junction-only sequences produced by ImmunoSEQ had no quality scores, so filtering differed. Assay used: immunoSEQ multiplex PCR; TCRdb lists only in-frame clones, some missing. The V and J calls and clone size are taken from that table; D and trimming were inferred from the DNA. The sample comprises about 820,000 clones, 85% to 95% of which are singletons, and under 30% rests with the top ten. This CDR3 is 11 amino acids long. CDR1 MNHNS and CDR2 SASEGT come from the germline V gene. V dropped 10 bases and J dropped 4 bases, with 8 bases sitting between them. This chain uses TRBV6-1 with TRBJ2-1, with D possibly matching TRBD1 (6 bases). The sequence was obtained from a young man in good health. Material for sequencing was naive CD8+ T cells sorted from blood. The CDR3 here is CAITGYNEQFF. In DNA form, the CDR3 reads TGTGCCATAACAGGGTACAATGAGCAGTTCTTC.